These 18 T cell receptor beta chains originate from one sample sequenced in a study of T cells in Graves' hyperthyroidism and ophthalmopathy. Regions amplified from RNA transcripts were the TCR beta CDR3 regions. Initially, a first-round RT-PCR of the TCR CDR3 employed the HTBI primer set. MiXCR, run by TCRdb on the multiplex PCR reads, gives a single entry per CDR3 protein. The table shows approximately 370,000 distinct CDR3 sequences, with about a sixth occurring only once. The sample comprised blood. These receptors were taken from a woman aged 30 to 39 with Graves' hyperthyroidism that later progressed to Graves' ophthalmopathy.

This CDR3 reads CATSRVRHANTGELFF. Written as DNA, the CDR3 is TGTGCCACCAGCAGAGTGAGACATGCGAACACCGGGGAGCTGTTTTTT. V gene TRBV15 combines with J gene TRBJ2-2, with D unresolved. CDR1 is LNHNV, CDR2 YYDKDF, per germline (reference sequence). Trimming left V 1 base short and J 0 bases short, with 9 bases between. The CDR3 runs 16 residues.

The sample holds many counts of this clonotype. The chain joins TRBV4-1 to TRBJ2-1, with D unclear. There are 15 residues in the CDR3. Looked up from germline, CDR1 is MGHRA and CDR2 is YSYEKL. Deletions cut 3 bases from V and 3 bases from J, with 12 bases between. The DNA for the CDR3 is TGCGCCAGCAGCCATCCCCAGCAAGGCTACAATGAGCAGTTCTTC. It codes for CASSHPQQGYNEQFF.

The table lists this clonotype with many counts. The CDR3 loop reads CASIGTLYGYTF. CDR3 bases: TGTGCCAGCATCGGGACACTGTATGGCTACACCTTC. This chain joins TRBV2 and TRBJ1-2, with D possibly matching TRBD1 (6 bases). The CDR3 covers 12 residues. Trimming removed 7 bases at V and 5 bases at J, with 11 bases between. Germline values: CDR1 SNHLY, CDR2 FYNNEI.

V usage is TRBV12-3 or TRBV12-4 and J usage is TRBJ1-5; 7 positions match TRBD1. The J segment lost 11 bases and the V segment lost 5 bases, leaving 15 bases of the junction unmatched. The CDR3 contains 15 residues. CDR3 DNA sequence: TGTGCCAGCAGTCTCCGGACAGGATCCATCAAGGCCCAGCATTTT. Translated, it gives CASSLRTGSIKAQHF.

This clonotype occurred a few times. This chain links TRBV11-2 with TRBJ2-7, with D perhaps TRBD1 (6 bases). CDR1 is SGHAT and CDR2 is FQNNGV in the germline V gene. Trimming removed 8 bases from V and 2 bases from J, with 22 bases in between. This CDR3 comprises 16 residues. The CDR3 region is CASRSVGQGQAYEQYF. CDR3 bases: TGTGCCAGCCGCTCGGTCGGTCAGGGGCAGGCCTACGAGCAGTACTTC. The variable domain in full, completed from reference TRBV11-2 and TRBJ2-7, reads EAGVAQSPRYKIIEKRQSVAFWCNPISGHATLYWYQQILGQGPKLLIQFQNNGVVDDSQLPKDRFSAERLKGVDSTLKIQPAKLEDSAVYLCASRSVGQGQAYEQYFGPGTRLTVT.

This clonotype showed up many times. The genes are TRBV12-3 or TRBV12-4 and TRBJ2-5; the D is unclear. The CDR3 totals 14 residues. Trimming took 2 bases from V and 5 from J, leaving 12 bases between them. The chain's CDR3 is CASSLLDSMETQYF. CDR3 in DNA: TGTGCCAGCAGTTTACTGGATAGCATGGAGACCCAGTACTTC.

The V and J genes are TRBV20-1 and TRBJ2-3; 9 bases map to TRBD2. Germline CDR1 and CDR2: DFQATT and SNEGSKA (reference sequence). Trimming at V came to 0 bases and at J to 0 bases, leaving 13 bases not matched to a gene. This CDR3 has 19 residues. The chain's CDR3 is CSARDLTSGWHPSTDTQYF. The CDR3 DNA reads as TGCAGTGCTAGAGATCTAACTAGCGGGTGGCATCCTAGCACAGATACGCAGTATTTT.

About this clonotype: Sequence at one end of the junction differs from germline and may be a read error. The rearrangement uses TRBV10-3 and TRBJ2-3; 15 bases fit TRBD2. Germline loops: CDR1 ENHRY, CDR2 SYGVKD. This CDR3 contains 14 residues. Here the CDR3 DNA reads TGTGTCATCAGAGGGACTAGCGGGGGGGATACGCAGTATTTT. This codes for CVIRGTSGGDTQYF.

The chain joins TRBV5-1 to TRBJ2-7; 7 bases agree with TRBD1. The CDR3 extends over 15 amino acids. Germline CDR1 and CDR2: SGHRS and YFSETQ. J was trimmed by 0 bases and V by 0 bases; bases with no gene match: 3. The CDR3 here is CASSLGGQRSYEQYF. DNA for the CDR3: TGCGCCAGCAGCTTGGGGGGACAGCGCTCCTACGAGCAGTACTTC.

V usage is TRBV20-1 and J usage is TRBJ2-1; no definite D call. CDR3 length equals 13 residues. V was clipped by 3 bases and J by 6 bases, with 12 bases between them. In germline, CDR1 is DFQATT, CDR2 SNEGSKA (reference sequence). CDR3 nucleotides: TGCAGTGCTAGTGGCCATTTTAGCAATGAGCAGTTCTTC. Translating gives CSASGHFSNEQFF.

J is TRBJ2-2 and V is TRBV12-3 or TRBV12-4, with TRBD2 as a possible D gene (5 bases). This CDR3 spans 15 amino acids. The V end was cut by 6 bases, the J end by 4 bases, with 15 bases between. Here the CDR3 reads CASRLGLVGTGELFF. The CDR3 DNA is TGTGCCAGCAGGCTTGGACTCGTGGGCACCGGGGAGCTGTTTTTT.

V usage is TRBV5-1 and J usage is TRBJ2-7, with D perhaps given as TRBD1 or TRBD2 (5 bases each). The V gene lost 4 bases and the J gene lost 2 bases, with 25 bases spanning the gap. CDR1 is SGHRS, CDR2 YFSETQ, per germline. This CDR3 comprises 18 residues. The CDR3 region has the DNA TGCGCCAGCAGCGCGACAACCGGGACCCCCTTTTTTCCCTACGAGCAGTACTTC. This encodes CASSATTGTPFFPYEQYF.

The chain has TRBV29-1 and TRBJ2-1; D is possibly TRBD2 (6 bases). The CDR3 loop spans 13 amino acids. CDR1 is SQVTM, CDR2 ANQGSEA, per germline. Trimming pared 7 bases from V and 9 bases from J, leaving 19 bases between. The CDR3 spells CSAGGVSRGEQFF. CDR3 nucleotide sequence: TGCAGCGCTGGCGGGGTTTCGCGGGGTGAGCAGTTCTTC.

This clonotype appeared once. The gene calls are TRBV5-1 and TRBJ2-2, with D perhaps matching TRBD1 (5 bases). Germline V gives CDR1 SGHRS, CDR2 YFSETQ. The CDR3 sequence is 15 residues long. Trimming took off 1 base at V and 2 bases at J, with 9 bases between the two ends. The CDR3 DNA follows: TGCGCCAGCAGCTTGTTGACAGCTAACACCGGGGAGCTGTTTTTT. Its translation is CASSLLTANTGELFF. The whole variable domain, remainder taken from reference TRBV5-1 and TRBJ2-2, is KAGVTQTPRYLIKTRGQQVTLSCSPISGHRSVSWYQQTPGQGLQFLFEYFSETQRNKGNFPGRFSGRQFSNSRSEMNVSTLELGDSALYLCASSLLTANTGELFFGEGSRLTVL.

This clonotype was counted many times. The chain uses TRBV12-3 or TRBV12-4 and TRBJ2-5; 12 bases are shared with TRBD2. The CDR3 is made up of 15 amino acids. Trimming cost V 5 bases and J 4 bases; bases outside gene matches: 5. DNA of the CDR3: TGTGCCAGCAGTCTCCTGGGACTAGCGGGAGAGACCCAGTACTTC. Protein sequence: CASSLLGLAGETQYF.

This clonotype was counted at least ten times. The chain combines TRBV28 with TRBJ1-1; D is perhaps TRBD1 (6 bases). CDR1 is MDHEN, CDR2 SYDVKM, per germline. CDR3 length: 14 residues. Trimming left V 6 bases short and J 2 bases short, with 13 bases between. CDR3 DNA: TGTGCCAGCAGCGCTTCGACAGGTAACACTGAAGCTTTCTTT. Residues: CASSASTGNTEAFF.

This clonotype was recorded many times. The chain carries TRBV7-8 and TRBJ1-1; D remains unclear. Germline V CDR1 and CDR2: SGHVS, FQNEAQ. The CDR3 spans 16 residues. The ends were cut back, 1 base at V and 3 bases at J, with 15 bases in the middle. The CDR3, as DNA: TGTGCCAGCAGCTTAGAGGCAGCAACTTACTACACTGAAGCTTTCTTT. Residues: CASSLEAATYYTEAFF.

The chain combines TRBV4-1 with TRBJ2-1, with D maybe TRBD2 (5 bases). V was shortened by 0 bases and J by 10 bases, with 19 bases between the two germline ends. The CDR3 has 16 residues. Germline CDR1 and CDR2: MGHRA and YSYEKL. This CDR3 reads CASSQELGTVFGEQFF. In DNA, the CDR3 is TGCGCCAGCAGCCAAGAACTAGGTACAGTCTTCGGGGAGCAGTTCTTC.